This TCR beta chain stems from a study of OX40 agonist ivuxolimab in advanced cancers. Study information: Patients with prior anti-PD-1, anti-PD-L1 or anti-CTLA-4 therapy were eligible; less than 50% had some. Three patients, one with hepatocellular carcinoma and two with cutaneous melanoma, achieved partial responses.

CDR3 length equals 15 residues. V lost 6 bases to trimming and J lost 1 base; unmatched junction nucleotides: 6. Looked up from germline, CDR1 is WNHNN and CDR2 is SYGVQD (reference sequence). Study-wide points: Normalized T-cell clonal expansion was also low in some nonresponders. Average numbers of expanded clones were greater in CD8+ T cells than in CD4+.

Profiled with immunoSEQ multiplex PCR; TCRdb holds only in-frame clones, not every one. The sample records tens of thousands of clones, about nine tenths being singletons. As for this clone: Its cognate antigen is unknown.

The source material was CD4+ or CD8+ T cells sorted from blood, sampled in a trial of the OX40 agonist ivuxolimab. The rearrangement uses TRBV10-1 and TRBJ2-3; 8 bases are a match to TRBD2. This clonotype was obtained from an adult with an advanced solid tumor such as melanoma, head and neck, liver or kidney cancer. The CDR3 loop is CASRGGLGRTDTQYF. The CDR3 bases are TGCGCCAGCAGAGGGGGACTAGGGCGCACAGATACGCAGTATTTT.